One and the same sample provided the 12 T cell receptor beta chains below, sequenced in a study of cytomegalovirus exposure and HLA in healthy donors. The PCR used 60 Vbeta and 13 Jbeta primers. Here immunoSEQ multiplex PCR was the method, and the copy in TCRdb shows in-frame clones only, minus some. The table has 100,000 or so clones, more than 65% seen once. The sequencing sample was made of PBMCs. These receptors were taken from a woman aged 18-29 years in good health and CMV-seronegative.

CDR3 nucleotides: TGTGCCATCAGCGCGGGGGGGCTGTACAATGAGCAGTTCTTC. This gives the protein CAISAGGLYNEQFF. The chain uses TRBV10-3 and TRBJ2-1; 9 bases are a match to TRBD2. The CDR3 length is 14 residues. Germline loops: CDR1 ENHRY, CDR2 SYGVKD. V shed 6 bases and J 4 bases; nucleotides not matched to a gene: 4.

The genes are TRBV18 and TRBJ2-5, with a tentative D call TRBD1 (6 bases). TRBJ2-7 explains the end of the DNA better; the J call may be wrong. The V gene's germline CDR1 is KGHSH and CDR2 LQKENI. The CDR3 is 16 residues long. The CDR3 bases are TGTGCCAGCTCACCGGAGGACAGCCGGAGCTCCTACGAGCAGTACTTC. Its protein is CASSPEDSRSSYEQYF.

The V call is TRBV6-1, the J call TRBJ2-1, with D perhaps matching TRBD1 (5 bases). The CDR3 is made up of 17 amino acids. Germline V gene data show CDR1 as MNHNS and CDR2 as SASEGT. V dropped 0 bases and J dropped 2 bases, with 14 bases sitting between them. The CDR3 is CASSEAGPGHPYNEQFF. The CDR3, as DNA: TGTGCCAGCAGTGAAGCGGGGCCGGGCCACCCCTACAATGAGCAGTTCTTC.

The chain couples TRBV9 to TRBJ2-7, with D possibly matching TRBD2 (5 bases). Trimming took 0 bases from V and 2 from J, leaving 9 bases between them. The CDR3 length is 14 residues. Germline V gene lookup returns CDR1 SGDLS and CDR2 YYNGEE. The CDR3 reads CASSVESGTYEQYF. CDR3 DNA sequence: TGTGCCAGCAGCGTAGAGAGCGGAACCTACGAGCAGTACTTC. The whole variable domain, filled in from reference TRBV9 and TRBJ2-7, reads DSGVTQTPKHLITATGQRVTLRCSPRSGDLSVYWYQQSLDQGLQFLIQYYNGEERAKGNILERFSAQQFPDLHSELNLSSLELGDSALYFCASSVESGTYEQYFGPGTRLTVT.

The gene calls are TRBV19 and TRBJ2-6; D is undetermined. V dropped 3 bases and J dropped 0 bases, with 6 bases sitting between them. The CDR3 totals 15 residues. The V gene's germline CDR1 is LNHDA and CDR2 SQIVND (reference sequence). The CDR3 protein is CASSMGFSGANVLTF. DNA of the CDR3: TGTGCCAGTAGTATGGGCTTCTCTGGGGCCAACGTCCTGACTTTC.

The chain recombines TRBV5-1 with TRBJ2-7; weak D call: TRBD1 (6 bases). V was shortened by 4 bases and J by 4 bases, with 15 bases between the two germline ends. The CDR3 has 14 amino acids. Germline V gene lookup returns CDR1 SGHRS and CDR2 YFSETQ. CDR3 DNA sequence: TGCGCCAGCAGCCCGGACAGACCCGAGTACGAGCAGTACTTC. Amino acids: CASSPDRPEYEQYF.

A single count supports this clone. The chain carries TRBV5-5 and TRBJ2-6; 10 nucleotides line up with TRBD2. CDR1 and CDR2 from the germline V gene are SGHKS and YYEKEE (reference sequence). V trimming: 4 bases; J trimming: 2 bases; junction bases outside the gene matches: 6. The length of the CDR3 is 17 residues. The CDR3 DNA is TGTGCCAGCAGCCAGCGGGGGGGTTATGCTGGGGCCAACGTCCTGACTTTC. It specifies CASSQRGGYAGANVLTF.

The chain joins TRBV6-5 to TRBJ1-3; possibly TRBD1 for D (6 bases). V lost 6 bases and J lost 2, with 11 bases in between. Germline V CDR1 and CDR2: MNHEY, SVGAGI. The CDR3 consists of 14 residues. The chain's CDR3 is CASSQTGAGNTIYF. The CDR3 DNA reads as TGTGCCAGCAGCCAGACAGGTGCTGGAAACACCATATATTTT.

V and J are TRBV28 and TRBJ2-5, with TRBD1 matching 12 bases. The CDR3 has 15 amino acids. Germline V CDR1 and CDR2: MDHEN, SYDVKM. After removal of 5 bases from V and 5 bases from J, the junction contained 6 bases not matched to a gene. The CDR3 sequence: CASSPGTGGRETQYF. As DNA, the CDR3 is TGTGCCAGCAGTCCTGGGACAGGGGGCAGGGAGACCCAGTACTTC.

This clone turned up a few times. The chain employs TRBV4-1 and TRBJ2-1; weak D call: TRBD2 (6 bases). CDR3 size: 16 residues. Germline CDR1 reads MGHRA; CDR2 reads YSYEKL. V shed 3 bases and J shed 2 bases, with 14 bases lying between them. CDR3 sequence: CASSQGAGRTYNEQFF. In DNA form, the CDR3 reads TGCGCCAGCAGCCAGGGTGCGGGACGGACCTACAATGAGCAGTTCTTC.

This clone was counted a single time. The chain recombines TRBV5-6 with TRBJ2-7; 11 bases line up with TRBD2. This CDR3 has 16 amino acids. Looked up from germline, CDR1 is SGHDT and CDR2 is YYEEEE. V dropped 0 bases and J dropped 3; count of bases not matched to a gene: 5. For the CDR3, the DNA is TGTGCCAGCAGCTTGGTTCCTAGCGGGAGGTTCTACGAGCAGTACTTC. Its protein product is CASSLVPSGRFYEQYF. Combining the CDR3 with reference TRBV5-6 and TRBJ2-7 gives the whole variable domain DAGVTQSPTHLIKTRGQQVTLRCSPKSGHDTVSWYQQALGQGPQFIFQYYEEEERQRGNFPDRFSGHQFPNYSSELNVNALLLGDSALYLCASSLVPSGRFYEQYFGPGTRLTVT.

The chain has TRBV6-4 and TRBJ2-1; TRBD1 matches 7 bases. Germline CDR1 MRHNA, CDR2 SNTAGT. The CDR3 has 15 residues. The junction had 4 bases not matched to a gene; V was cut back by 4 bases and J by 1 base. In nucleotides, the CDR3 is TGTGCCAGCAGTGCTCGACAGGGTTCCTACAATGAGCAGTTCTTC. Amino acids: CASSARQGSYNEQFF.